This TCR beta chain was sequenced during a study of beta chain features in type 1 diabetes. The entirety of the isolated RNA underwent reverse transcription, so expressed TCRB transcripts were sequenced. Only in-frame clones appear in the TCRdb table, and some are missing; sequencing was by immunoSEQ multiplex PCR. The top ten clones hold roughly 0.059% of a sample with more than 85,000 clones, almost 40% of them seen once. Note on this clone: As yet, its antigen is unknown.

Every participating donor gave one draw, a heparinised blood sample averaging around 0.11 L. A CD45RO/CCR7/CD25/CD127/CD95/CD27 panel sorted naive, central memory, regulatory and stem cell-like memory CD4+ cells. The germline V gene has CDR1 PRHDT and CDR2 FYEKMQ (reference sequence). The CDR3 runs 15 residues. With 5 bases clipped from V and 5 bases from J, the junction kept 7 bases outside the gene matches. Overall study results and limits: A PCR bias possibly favoring shorter templates would apply equally to patients and controls.

The specimen sequenced was stem cell memory CD4+ T cells from blood. This sequence was found in a woman between 18 and 29 years old in good health. The V and J genes are TRBV13 and TRBJ2-3, with 10 nucleotides matching TRBD1. The CDR3 protein is CASSRQTGGGDTQYF. CDR3 DNA sequence: TGTGCCAGCAGCCGTCAGACAGGGGGCGGAGATACGCAGTATTTT.